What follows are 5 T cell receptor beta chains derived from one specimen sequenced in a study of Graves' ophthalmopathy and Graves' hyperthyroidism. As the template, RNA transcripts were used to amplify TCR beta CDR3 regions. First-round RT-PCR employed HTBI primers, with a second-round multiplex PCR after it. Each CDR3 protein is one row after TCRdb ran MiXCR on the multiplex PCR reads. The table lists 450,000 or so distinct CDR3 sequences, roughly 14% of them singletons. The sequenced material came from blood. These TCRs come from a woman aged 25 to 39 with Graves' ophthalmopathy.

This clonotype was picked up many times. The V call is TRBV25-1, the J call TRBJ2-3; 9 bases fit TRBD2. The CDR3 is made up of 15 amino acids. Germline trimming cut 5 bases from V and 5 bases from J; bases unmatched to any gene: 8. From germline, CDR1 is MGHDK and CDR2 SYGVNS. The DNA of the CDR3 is TGTGCCAGCAGTTGGCTAGCGGGACGGAAAGATACGCAGTATTTT. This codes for CASSWLAGRKDTQYF.

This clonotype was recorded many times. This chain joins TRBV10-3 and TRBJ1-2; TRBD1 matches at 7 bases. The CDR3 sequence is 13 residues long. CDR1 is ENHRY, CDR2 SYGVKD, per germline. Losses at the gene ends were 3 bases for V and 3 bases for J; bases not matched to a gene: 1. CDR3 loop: CAISETGDYGYTF. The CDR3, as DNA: TGTGCCATCAGTGAAACAGGGGACTATGGCTACACCTTC.

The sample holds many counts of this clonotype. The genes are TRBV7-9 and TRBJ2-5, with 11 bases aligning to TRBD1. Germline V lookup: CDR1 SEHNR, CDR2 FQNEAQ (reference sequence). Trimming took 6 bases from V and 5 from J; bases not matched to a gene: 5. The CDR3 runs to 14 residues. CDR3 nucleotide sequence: TGTGCCAGCAGAAGGGACAGGGGGTCGGAGACCCAGTACTTC. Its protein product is CASRRDRGSETQYF.

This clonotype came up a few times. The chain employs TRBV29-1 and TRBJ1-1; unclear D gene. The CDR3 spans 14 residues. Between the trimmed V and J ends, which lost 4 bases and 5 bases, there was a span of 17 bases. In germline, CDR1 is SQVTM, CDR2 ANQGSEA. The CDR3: CSVGYRPASTEAFF. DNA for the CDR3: TGCAGCGTTGGGTACCGTCCAGCGAGTACTGAAGCTTTCTTT. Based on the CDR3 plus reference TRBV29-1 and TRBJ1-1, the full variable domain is SAVISQKPSRDICQRGTSLTIQCQVDSQVTMMFWYRQQPGQSLTLIATANQGSEATYESGFVIDKFPISRPNLTFSTLTVSNMSPEDSSIYLCSVGYRPASTEAFFGQGTRLTVV.

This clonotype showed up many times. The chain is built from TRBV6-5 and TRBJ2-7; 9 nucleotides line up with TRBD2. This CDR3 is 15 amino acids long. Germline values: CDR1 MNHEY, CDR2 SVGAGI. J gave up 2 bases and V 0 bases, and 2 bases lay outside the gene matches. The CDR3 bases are TGTGCCAGCAGTTACTCGGCTAGCGGGGCCTACGAGCAGTACTTC. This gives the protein CASSYSASGAYEQYF.